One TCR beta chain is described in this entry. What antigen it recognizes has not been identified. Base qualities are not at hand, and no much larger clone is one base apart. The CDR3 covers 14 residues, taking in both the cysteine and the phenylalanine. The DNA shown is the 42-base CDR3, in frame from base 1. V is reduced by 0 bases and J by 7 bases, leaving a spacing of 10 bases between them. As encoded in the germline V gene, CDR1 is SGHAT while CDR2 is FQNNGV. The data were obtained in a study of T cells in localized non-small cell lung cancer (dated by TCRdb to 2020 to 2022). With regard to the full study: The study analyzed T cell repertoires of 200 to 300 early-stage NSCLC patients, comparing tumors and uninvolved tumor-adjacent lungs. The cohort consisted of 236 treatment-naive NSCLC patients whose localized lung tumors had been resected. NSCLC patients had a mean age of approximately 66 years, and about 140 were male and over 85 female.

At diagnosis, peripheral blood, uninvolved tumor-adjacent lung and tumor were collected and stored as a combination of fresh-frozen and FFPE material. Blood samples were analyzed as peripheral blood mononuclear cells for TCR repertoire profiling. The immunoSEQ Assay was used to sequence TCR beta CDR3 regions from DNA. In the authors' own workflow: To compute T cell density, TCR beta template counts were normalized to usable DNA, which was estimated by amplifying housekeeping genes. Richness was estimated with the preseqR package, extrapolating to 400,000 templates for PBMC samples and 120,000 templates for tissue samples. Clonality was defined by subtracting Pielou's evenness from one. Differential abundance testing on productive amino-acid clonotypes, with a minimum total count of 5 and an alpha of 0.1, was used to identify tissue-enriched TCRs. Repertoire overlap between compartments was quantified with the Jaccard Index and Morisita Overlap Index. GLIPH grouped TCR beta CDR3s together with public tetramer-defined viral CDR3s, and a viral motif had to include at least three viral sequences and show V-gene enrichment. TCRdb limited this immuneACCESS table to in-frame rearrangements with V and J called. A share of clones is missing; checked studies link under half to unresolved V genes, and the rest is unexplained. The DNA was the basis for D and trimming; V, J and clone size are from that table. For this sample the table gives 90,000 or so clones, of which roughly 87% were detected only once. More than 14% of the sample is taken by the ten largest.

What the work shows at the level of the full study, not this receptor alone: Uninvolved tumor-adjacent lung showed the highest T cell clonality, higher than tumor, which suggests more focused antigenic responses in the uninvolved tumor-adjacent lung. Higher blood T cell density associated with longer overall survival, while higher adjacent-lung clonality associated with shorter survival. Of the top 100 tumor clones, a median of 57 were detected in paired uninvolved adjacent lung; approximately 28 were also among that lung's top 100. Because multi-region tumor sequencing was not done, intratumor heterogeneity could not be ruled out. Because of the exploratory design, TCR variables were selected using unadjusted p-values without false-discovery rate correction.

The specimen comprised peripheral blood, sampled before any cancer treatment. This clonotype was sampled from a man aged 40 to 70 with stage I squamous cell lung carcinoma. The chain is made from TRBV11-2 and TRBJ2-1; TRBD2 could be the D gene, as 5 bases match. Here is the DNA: TGTGCCAGCAGCTTAGACCGAGGGTGGAATGAGCAGTTCTTC. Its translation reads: CASSLDRGWNEQFF.